The 8 T cell receptor beta chains below were found in one sample sequenced in a study of shared clonotypes between healthy human individuals. Naive-designated CD8 cells lacked CD45RO, were positively enriched for CCR7, and omitted terminally differentiated effector memory CD45RA+ cells. Assay used: immunoSEQ multiplex PCR; TCRdb lists only in-frame clones, some missing. The table shows 660,000 or so clones, with about 96% occurring only once. Sequenced: naive CD8+ T cells sorted from blood. Receptors were obtained from a woman aged 30 to 39 in good health.

The chain uses TRBV20-1 and TRBJ2-7; D not certain. CDR3 length: 11 amino acids. V lost 5 bases, J lost 6 bases, and 11 bases lay in between. Germline CDR1 and CDR2: DFQATT and SNEGSKA (reference sequence). CDR3 sequence: CSAVGPPEQYF. Here the CDR3 DNA reads TGCAGTGCTGTGGGCCCTCCCGAGCAGTACTTC.

V is TRBV27 and J is TRBJ2-1; 7 nucleotides agree with TRBD2. Trimming cost V 3 bases and J 8 bases; bases outside gene matches: 10. CDR1 and CDR2 (germline): MNHEY, SMNVEV (reference sequence). The CDR3 consists of 15 residues. This chain's CDR3 is CASSFRGGRGYEQFF. CDR3 bases: TGTGCCAGCAGTTTTCGGGGCGGGAGAGGATATGAGCAGTTCTTC.

Only one count was recorded for this clone. In DNA form, the CDR3 reads TGCGCCAGCAGCCAACATAATTCCCAGGCCATAAAGGCCACAGATACGCAGTATTTT. This encodes CASSQHNSQAIKATDTQYF. J is TRBJ2-3 and V is TRBV5-1, with D unclear. V was trimmed by 4 bases and J by 2 bases, leaving 26 bases between them. This CDR3 region has 19 residues. In germline, CDR1 is SGHRS, CDR2 YFSETQ.

This sequence joins TRBV7-9 and TRBJ1-1, with D possibly TRBD1 on 6 matching bases. Germline V CDR1 and CDR2: SEHNR, FQNEAQ (reference sequence). The CDR3 is 14 amino acids. Between the trimmed V and J ends, which lost 5 bases and 4 bases, there was a span of 14 bases. CDR3 bases: TGTGCCAGCAGCCCGGATACAGGGTCCACTGAAGCTTTCTTT. Protein: CASSPDTGSTEAFF.

V and J are TRBV4-1 and TRBJ1-1; TRBD1 aligns across 9 bases. This CDR3 has 14 residues. Germline V gene lookup returns CDR1 MGHRA and CDR2 YSYEKL. The V segment lost 5 bases and the J segment 4 bases; nucleotides outside the gene matches: 5. The CDR3, as DNA: TGCGCCAGCAGCGGAGGGGACAGGGCCACTGAAGCTTTCTTT. Protein: CASSGGDRATEAFF.

The chain uses TRBV2 and TRBJ1-2, with D maybe TRBD1 (5 bases). In germline, CDR1 is SNHLY, CDR2 FYNNEI. The CDR3 totals 13 residues. V was cut by 1 base and J by 5 bases, with 8 bases left in between. The CDR3 here is CASSEVQAYGYTF. CDR3 DNA: TGTGCCAGCAGTGAAGTACAGGCTTATGGCTACACCTTC. Together with reference TRBV2 and TRBJ1-2, the CDR3 gives the full variable domain: EPEVTQTPSHQVTQMGQEVILRCVPISNHLYFYWYRQILGQKVEFLVSFYNNEISEKSEIFDDQFSVERPDGSNFTLKIRSTKLEDSAMYFCASSEVQAYGYTFGSGTRLTVV.

The chain is built from TRBV29-1 and TRBJ2-1, with D possibly TRBD2 on 5 matching bases. Deletions cut 3 bases from V and 3 bases from J, with 9 bases between. Germline V gives CDR1 SQVTM, CDR2 ANQGSEA. This CDR3 is built from 13 residues. The CDR3 DNA reads as TGCAGCGTTGATCGGGGAAGCTACAATGAGCAGTTCTTC. Its protein is CSVDRGSYNEQFF.

This clone was seen a single time. The chain recombines TRBV4-1 with TRBJ2-5; no reliable D call. The J call could be wrong; TRBJ2-7 is a better fit for the DNA end. This CDR3 has 14 residues. Germline V gene data show CDR1 as MGHRA and CDR2 as YSYEKL. The CDR3 reads CASSQDHGPYEQYF. The CDR3 DNA reads as TGCGCCAGCAGCCAAGATCACGGACCCTACGAGCAGTACTTC.